The source of this TCR beta chain is a study of blood T cells in healthy people across ages. In the case of this clonotype: Antigen unknown. One end of the junction varies from germline; a read error may be responsible.

Findings and caveats of the study: Significant beta diversity loss was already apparent by age approximately 42, declining roughly linearly.

Primers used in a second PCR of roughly 7 to 12 cycles were a sample-barcoded 5' primer and a J-beta primer mix. Every cDNA molecule carried a tag from a template-switch adaptor bearing 12 random nucleotides. TCRdb processed the 5' RACE reads anew with MiXCR; each CDR3 protein has one entry. The sample has over 700,000 distinct CDR3 sequences, approximately 53% seen once; the top ten hold roughly 40%. Sequenced sample: blood. This receptor was identified in a man older than 75 in good health.

The CDR3 nucleotides are TGTGCCAGTAGCCTTTGGACCGGAAACGAGCAGTACTTC. Translating gives CASSLWTGNEQYF. This sequence joins TRBV14 and TRBJ2-7; D not resolved. This CDR3 region has 13 residues. Germline V gene data show CDR1 as SGHDN and CDR2 as FVKESK.